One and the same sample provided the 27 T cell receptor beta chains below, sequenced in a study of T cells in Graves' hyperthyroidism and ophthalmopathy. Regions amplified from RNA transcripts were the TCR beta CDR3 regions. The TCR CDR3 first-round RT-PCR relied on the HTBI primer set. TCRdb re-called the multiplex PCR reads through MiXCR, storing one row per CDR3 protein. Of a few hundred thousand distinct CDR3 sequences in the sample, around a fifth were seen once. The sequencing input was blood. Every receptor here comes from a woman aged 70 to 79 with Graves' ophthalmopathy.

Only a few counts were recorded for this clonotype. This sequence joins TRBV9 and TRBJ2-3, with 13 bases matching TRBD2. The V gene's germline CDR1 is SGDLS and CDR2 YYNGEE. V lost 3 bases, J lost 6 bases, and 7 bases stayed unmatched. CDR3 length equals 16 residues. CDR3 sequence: CASSEWTSGRRDTQYF. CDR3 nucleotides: TGTGCCAGCAGCGAGTGGACTAGCGGGAGAAGGGATACGCAGTATTTT.

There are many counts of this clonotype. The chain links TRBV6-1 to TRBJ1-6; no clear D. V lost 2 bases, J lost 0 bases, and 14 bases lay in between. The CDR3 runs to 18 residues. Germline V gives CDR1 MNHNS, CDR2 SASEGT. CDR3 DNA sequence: TGTGCCAGCAGTGAACACTTTGGACGGAGCTCCTATAATTCACCCCTCCACTTT. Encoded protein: CASSEHFGRSSYNSPLHF.

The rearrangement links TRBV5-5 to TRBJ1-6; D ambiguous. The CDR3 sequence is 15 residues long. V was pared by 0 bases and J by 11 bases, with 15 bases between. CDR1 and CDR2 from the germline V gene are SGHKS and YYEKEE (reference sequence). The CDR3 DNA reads TGTGCCAGCAGCTTGGCACAGCGAATCGGCGCACCCCTCCACTTT. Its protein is CASSLAQRIGAPLHF.

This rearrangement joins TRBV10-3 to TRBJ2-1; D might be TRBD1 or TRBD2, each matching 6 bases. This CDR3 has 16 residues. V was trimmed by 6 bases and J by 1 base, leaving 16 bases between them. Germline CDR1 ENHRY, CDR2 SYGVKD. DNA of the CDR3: TGTGCCATCAGCGCATATCTAGGGGGGTCCTACAATGAGCAGTTCTTC. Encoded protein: CAISAYLGGSYNEQFF.

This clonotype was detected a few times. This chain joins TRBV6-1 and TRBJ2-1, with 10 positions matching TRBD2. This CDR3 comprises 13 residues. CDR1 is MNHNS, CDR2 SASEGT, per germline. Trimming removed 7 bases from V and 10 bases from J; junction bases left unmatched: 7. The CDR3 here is CASTDGLADEQFF. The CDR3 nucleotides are TGTGCCAGCACGGATGGACTAGCGGACGAGCAGTTCTTC.

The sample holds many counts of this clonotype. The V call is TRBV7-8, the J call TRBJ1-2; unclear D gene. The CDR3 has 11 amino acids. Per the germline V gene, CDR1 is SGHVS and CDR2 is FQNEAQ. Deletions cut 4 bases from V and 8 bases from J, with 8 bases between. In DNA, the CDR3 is TGTGCCAGCAGCTCGGACCGCGGCTACACCTTC. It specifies CASSSDRGYTF.

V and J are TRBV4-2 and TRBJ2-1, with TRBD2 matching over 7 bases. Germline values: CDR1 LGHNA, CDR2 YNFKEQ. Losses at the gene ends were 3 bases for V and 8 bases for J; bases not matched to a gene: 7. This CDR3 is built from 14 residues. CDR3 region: CASSQRGLVDEQFF. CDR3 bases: TGTGCCAGCAGCCAGAGAGGACTAGTGGATGAGCAGTTCTTC.

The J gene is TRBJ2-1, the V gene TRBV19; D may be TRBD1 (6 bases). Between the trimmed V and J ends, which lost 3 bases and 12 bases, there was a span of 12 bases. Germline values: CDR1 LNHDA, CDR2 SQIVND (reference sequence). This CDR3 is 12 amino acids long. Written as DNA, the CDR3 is TGTGCCAGTAGTATCGGACAGAGTGGGCAGTTCTTC. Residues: CASSIGQSGQFF.

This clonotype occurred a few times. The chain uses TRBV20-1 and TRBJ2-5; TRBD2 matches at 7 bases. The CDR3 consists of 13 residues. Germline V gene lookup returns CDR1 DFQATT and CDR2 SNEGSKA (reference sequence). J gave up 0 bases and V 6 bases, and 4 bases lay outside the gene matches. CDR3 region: CSATGTNQETQYF. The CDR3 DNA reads TGCAGTGCAACCGGGACTAACCAAGAGACCCAGTACTTC.

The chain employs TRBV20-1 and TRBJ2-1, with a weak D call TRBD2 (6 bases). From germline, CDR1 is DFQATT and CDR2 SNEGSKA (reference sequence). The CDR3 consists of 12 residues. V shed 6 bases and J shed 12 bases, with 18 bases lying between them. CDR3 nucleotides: TGCAGTGCCCAGTCGGGAGCTGGGCCGCAGTTCTTC. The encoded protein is CSAQSGAGPQFF.

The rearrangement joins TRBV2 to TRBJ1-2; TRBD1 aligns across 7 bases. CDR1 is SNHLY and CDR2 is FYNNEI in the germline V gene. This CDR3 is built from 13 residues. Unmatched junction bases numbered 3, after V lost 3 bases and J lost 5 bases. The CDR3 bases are TGTGCCAGCAGTGAGGGGACAGTTTATGGCTACACCTTC. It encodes CASSEGTVYGYTF.

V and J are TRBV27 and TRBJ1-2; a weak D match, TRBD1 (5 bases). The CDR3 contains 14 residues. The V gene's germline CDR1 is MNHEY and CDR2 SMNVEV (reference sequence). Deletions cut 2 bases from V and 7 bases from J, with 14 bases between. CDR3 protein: CASSLVQGLSGYTF. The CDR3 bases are TGTGCCAGCAGTTTAGTTCAGGGCTTGTCTGGCTACACCTTC.

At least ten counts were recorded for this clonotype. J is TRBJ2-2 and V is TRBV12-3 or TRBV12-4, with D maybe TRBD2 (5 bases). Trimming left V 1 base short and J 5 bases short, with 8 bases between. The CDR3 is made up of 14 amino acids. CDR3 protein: CASSLGEQTGELFF. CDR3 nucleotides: TGTGCCAGCAGTTTAGGGGAGCAGACCGGGGAGCTGTTTTTT.

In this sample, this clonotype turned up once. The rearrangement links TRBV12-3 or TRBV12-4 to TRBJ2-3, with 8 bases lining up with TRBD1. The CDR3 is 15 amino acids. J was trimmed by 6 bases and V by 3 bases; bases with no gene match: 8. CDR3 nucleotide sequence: TGTGCCAGCAGTTTCCAGGGGGCGGTTGCCGATACGCAGTATTTT. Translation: CASSFQGAVADTQYF.

The CDR3 loop is CAWSVSGPGQYF. The DNA for the CDR3 is TGTGCCTGGAGCGTAAGCGGGCCTGGGCAGTACTTC. The chain links TRBV30 to TRBJ2-7, with D perhaps matching TRBD2 (6 bases). V lost 3 bases and J lost 9, with 15 bases in between. CDR1 GTSNPN and CDR2 SVGIG come from the germline V gene (reference sequence). The CDR3 extends over 12 amino acids.

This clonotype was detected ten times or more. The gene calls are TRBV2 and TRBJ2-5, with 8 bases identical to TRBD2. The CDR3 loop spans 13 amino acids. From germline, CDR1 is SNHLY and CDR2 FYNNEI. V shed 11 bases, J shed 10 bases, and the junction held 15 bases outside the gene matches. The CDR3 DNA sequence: TGTGCCGGTAGCGGGGTACGGGGAGAGGACCAGTACTTC. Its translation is CAGSGVRGEDQYF.

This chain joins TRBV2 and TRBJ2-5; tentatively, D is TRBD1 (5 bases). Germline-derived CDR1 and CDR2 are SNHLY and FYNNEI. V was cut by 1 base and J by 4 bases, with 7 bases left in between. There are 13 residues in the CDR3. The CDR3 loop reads CASSEGGGETQYF. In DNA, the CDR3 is TGTGCCAGCAGTGAAGGGGGCGGAGAGACCCAGTACTTC.

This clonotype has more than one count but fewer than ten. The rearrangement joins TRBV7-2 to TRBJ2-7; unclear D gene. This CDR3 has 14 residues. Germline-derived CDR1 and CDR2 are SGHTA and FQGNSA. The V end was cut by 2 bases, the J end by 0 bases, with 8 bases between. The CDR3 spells CASSLLGRSYEQYF. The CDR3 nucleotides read TGTGCCAGCAGCTTATTGGGCCGCTCCTACGAGCAGTACTTC. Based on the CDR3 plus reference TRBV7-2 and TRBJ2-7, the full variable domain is GAGVSQSPSNKVTEKGKDVELRCDPISGHTALYWYRQSLGQGLEFLIYFQGNSAPDKSGLPSDRFSAERTGGSVSTLTIQRTQQEDSAVYLCASSLLGRSYEQYFGPGTRLTVT.

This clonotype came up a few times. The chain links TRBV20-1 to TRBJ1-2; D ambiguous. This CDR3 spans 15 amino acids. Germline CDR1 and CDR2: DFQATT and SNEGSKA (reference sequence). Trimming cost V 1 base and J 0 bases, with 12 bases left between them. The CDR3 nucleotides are TGCAGTGCTAGAGGGGTAGAAAAATCTAACTATGGCTACACCTTC. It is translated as CSARGVEKSNYGYTF.

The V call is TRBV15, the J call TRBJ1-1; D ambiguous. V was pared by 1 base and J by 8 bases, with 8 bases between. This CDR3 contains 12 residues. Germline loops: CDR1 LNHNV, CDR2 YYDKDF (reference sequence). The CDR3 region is CATSRATGEAFF. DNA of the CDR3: TGTGCCACCAGCAGAGCTACGGGAGAAGCTTTCTTT.

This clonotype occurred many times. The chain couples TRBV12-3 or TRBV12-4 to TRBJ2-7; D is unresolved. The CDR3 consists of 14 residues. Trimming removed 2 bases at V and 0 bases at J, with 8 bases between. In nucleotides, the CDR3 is TGTGCCAGCAGTTTATCCTGGGTCTCCTACGAGCAGTACTTC. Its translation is CASSLSWVSYEQYF.

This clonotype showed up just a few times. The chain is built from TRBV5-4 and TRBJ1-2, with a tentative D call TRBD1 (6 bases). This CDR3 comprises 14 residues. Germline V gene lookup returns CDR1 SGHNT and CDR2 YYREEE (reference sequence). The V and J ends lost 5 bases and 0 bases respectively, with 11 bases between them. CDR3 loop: CASRIQGSNYGYTF. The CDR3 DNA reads TGTGCCAGCAGGATACAGGGTTCTAACTATGGCTACACCTTC. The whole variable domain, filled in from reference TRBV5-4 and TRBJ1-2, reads ETGVTQSPTHLIKTRGQQVTLRCSSQSGHNTVSWYQQALGQGPQFIFQYYREEENGRGNFPPRFSGLQFPNYSSELNVNALELDDSALYLCASRIQGSNYGYTFGSGTRLTVV.

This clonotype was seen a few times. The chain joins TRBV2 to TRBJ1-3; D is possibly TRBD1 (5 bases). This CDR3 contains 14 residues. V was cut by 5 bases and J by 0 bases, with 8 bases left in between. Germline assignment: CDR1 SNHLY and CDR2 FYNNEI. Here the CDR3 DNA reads TGTGCCAGCAGTTCCGGGACCTCTGGAAACACCATATATTTT. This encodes CASSSGTSGNTIYF.

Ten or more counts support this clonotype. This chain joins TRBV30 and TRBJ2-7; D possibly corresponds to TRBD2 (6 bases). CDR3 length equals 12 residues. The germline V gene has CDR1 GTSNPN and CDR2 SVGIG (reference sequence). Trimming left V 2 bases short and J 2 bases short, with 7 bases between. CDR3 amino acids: CAWSSGPYEQYF. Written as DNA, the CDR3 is TGTGCCTGGAGTAGCGGGCCCTACGAGCAGTACTTC. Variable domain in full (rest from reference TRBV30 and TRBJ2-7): SQTIHQWPATLVQPVGSPLSLECTVEGTSNPNLYWYRQAAGRGLQLLFYSVGIGQISSEVPQNLSASRPQDRQFILSSKKLLLSDSGFYLCAWSSGPYEQYFGPGTRLTVT.

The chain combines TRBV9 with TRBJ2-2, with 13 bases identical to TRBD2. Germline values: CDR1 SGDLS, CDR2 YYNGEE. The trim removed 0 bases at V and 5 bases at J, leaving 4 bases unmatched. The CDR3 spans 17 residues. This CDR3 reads CASSVGQGLAGTGELFF. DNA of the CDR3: TGTGCCAGCAGCGTAGGCCAGGGACTAGCGGGAACCGGGGAGCTGTTTTTT.

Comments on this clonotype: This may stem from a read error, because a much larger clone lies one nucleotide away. The CDR3 DNA follows: TGTGCTAATGGTTTGTGGGGTGGCAATGAGCAGTTCTTC. Amino acid sequence: CANGLWGGNEQFF. The V gene is TRBV12-5, the J gene TRBJ2-1; D gene unclear. The CDR3 runs to 13 residues. Germline CDR1 is LGHNT and CDR2 is FRNRAP.

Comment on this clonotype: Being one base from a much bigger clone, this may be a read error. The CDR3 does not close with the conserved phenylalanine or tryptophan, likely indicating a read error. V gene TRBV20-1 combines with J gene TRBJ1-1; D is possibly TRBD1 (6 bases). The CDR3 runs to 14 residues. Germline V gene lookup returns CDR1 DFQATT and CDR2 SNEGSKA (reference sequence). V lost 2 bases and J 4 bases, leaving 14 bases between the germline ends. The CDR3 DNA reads TGCAGTGCTAGATTACAGGGTGGAGGCACTGAAGCTTTCTCT. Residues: CSARLQGGGTEAFS.